This T cell receptor beta chain was obtained from a study of blood T cells in healthy people across ages. Investigators took approximately 9.4 milliliters of peripheral blood from every donor. The study, taken as a whole, reports: Higher naive T cell percentage went strongly together with higher TCR beta diversity.

Primed by a sample-barcoded 5' primer and a J-beta primer mix, a second PCR proceeded for 7 to 11 cycles. Each cDNA molecule received a tag from a template-switch adaptor that had 12 random nucleotides. MiXCR, applied by TCRdb to the 5' RACE reads, yields one record per CDR3 protein. The data contain hundreds of thousands of distinct CDR3 sequences, 49% of them singletons. To note about this clonotype: What it recognizes is unknown.

The germline V gene encodes CDR1 KGHSH and CDR2 LQKENI. This CDR3 is built from 16 residues. J gave up 4 bases and V 3 bases, and 7 bases lay outside the gene matches. The V gene is TRBV18, the J gene TRBJ2-2; 8 bases map to TRBD1. This TCR was sampled from a woman in her fifties or sixties in good health. Sequenced material: blood. This chain's CDR3 is CASSPGQVGATGELFF. CDR3 nucleotides: TGTGCCAGCTCACCGGGACAGGTGGGGGCCACCGGGGAGCTGTTTTTT.